Below are 14 T cell receptor beta chains sequenced from a single sample in a study of CD8 T cells in Susac syndrome. The RNA input was roughly 0.5 to 1 ug, and it was reverse transcribed with random hexamers. TCRdb re-derived calls from the immunoSEQ multiplex PCR reads in MiXCR, one entry per CDR3 protein. The table includes roughly 200,000 distinct CDR3 sequences, about 95% detected once. The sequenced sample consisted of CD4+ T cells from PBMCs. The receptors were sampled from a human donor in good health.

Only a few counts were recorded for this clonotype. V usage is TRBV7-9 and J usage is TRBJ2-7; 11 bases are a match to TRBD2. CDR1 and CDR2 (germline): SEHNR, FQNEAQ (reference sequence). The V segment lost 8 bases and the J segment 5 bases; nucleotides outside the gene matches: 5. The CDR3 runs to 13 residues. This CDR3 is CASSLAGAHEQYF. The DNA for the CDR3 is TGTGCCAGCTCACTAGCGGGAGCCCACGAGCAGTACTTC.

This chain uses TRBV29-1 with TRBJ2-1, with 7 bases aligning to TRBD2. Germline values: CDR1 SQVTM, CDR2 ANQGSEA. The CDR3 consists of 11 residues. Losses at the gene ends were 5 bases for V and 10 bases for J; bases not matched to a gene: 5. CDR3 in amino acids: CSVSPGLEQFF. CDR3 in DNA: TGCAGCGTTTCCCCGGGACTAGAGCAGTTCTTC.

In nucleotides, the CDR3 is TGTGCCAGCAGCTTGGGCAGGCGTCCCTACGAGCAGTACTTC. The encoded protein is CASSLGRRPYEQYF. The chain has TRBV7-9 and TRBJ2-7; the D is unclear. The CDR3 has 14 amino acids. The germline gives CDR1 SEHNR, CDR2 FQNEAQ (reference sequence). Trimming pared 3 bases from V and 2 bases from J, leaving 11 bases between.

J is TRBJ2-3 and V is TRBV7-2, with 10 bases lining up with TRBD2. The CDR3 covers 14 residues. Germline V gene lookup returns CDR1 SGHTA and CDR2 FQGNSA. V lost 8 bases to trimming and J lost 5 bases; unmatched junction nucleotides: 7. The CDR3 coding sequence is TGTGCCAGCGGTAGCGGGAGGTCGGGAGATACGCAGTATTTT. This sequence encodes CASGSGRSGDTQYF.

The J gene is TRBJ2-7, the V gene TRBV29-1; D is uncertain. Per germline, CDR1 SQVTM and CDR2 ANQGSEA. There are 14 residues in the CDR3. Between the trimmed V and J ends, which lost 5 bases and 0 bases, there was a span of 14 bases. The CDR3 here is CSVRSTSSSYEQYF. The CDR3 region has the DNA TGCAGCGTTAGGAGTACTTCGAGCTCCTACGAGCAGTACTTC.

The rearrangement uses TRBV24-1 and TRBJ2-1; TRBD1 might be the D (5 bases). In germline, CDR1 is KGHDR, CDR2 SFDVKD. The CDR3 has 14 amino acids. Between the trimmed V and J ends, which lost 4 bases and 2 bases, there was a span of 8 bases. For the CDR3, the DNA is TGTGCCACCAGTGAACAGGCAACCTACAATGAGCAGTTCTTC. Translated: CATSEQATYNEQFF.

V usage is TRBV29-1 and J usage is TRBJ1-1; D unclear. CDR3 length: 12 amino acids. Germline CDR1 reads SQVTM; CDR2 reads ANQGSEA. V lost 5 bases and J lost 1, with 8 bases in between. Here the CDR3 DNA reads TGCAGCGTTTCAGATTCGAACACTGAAGCTTTCTTT. This gives the protein CSVSDSNTEAFF. Variable domain in full (rest from reference TRBV29-1 and TRBJ1-1): SAVISQKPSRDICQRGTSLTIQCQVDSQVTMMFWYRQQPGQSLTLIATANQGSEATYESGFVIDKFPISRPNLTFSTLTVSNMSPEDSSIYLCSVSDSNTEAFFGQGTRLTVV.

This clonotype appeared once. CDR3 sequence (DNA): TGTGCCAGCAGCTCCCCACTAGCGGGAGGCCTCAGCTCCTACGAGCAGTACTTC. Translated, it gives CASSSPLAGGLSSYEQYF. The rearrangement joins TRBV27 to TRBJ2-7; 12 positions match TRBD2. Germline-derived CDR1 and CDR2 are MNHEY and SMNVEV (reference sequence). Unmatched junction bases numbered 12, after V lost 6 bases and J lost 0 bases. This CDR3 spans 18 amino acids.

This clonotype was observed a few times. V is TRBV7-2 and J is TRBJ2-7, with 9 bases lining up with TRBD2. V lost 9 bases and J lost 0; bases outside the gene matches: 6. Germline-derived CDR1 and CDR2 are SGHTA and FQGNSA. This CDR3 has 14 amino acids. The DNA of the CDR3 is TGTGCCAGTCGAGCGGGAGGTAGCTCCTACGAGCAGTACTTC. Protein product: CASRAGGSSYEQYF.

This chain joins TRBV7-9 and TRBJ2-7; no clear D gene. The CDR3 length is 13 residues. V gave up 3 bases and J gave up 3 bases, with 9 bases separating them. Germline V gene data show CDR1 as SEHNR and CDR2 as FQNEAQ (reference sequence). CDR3 sequence: CASSFGDYYEQYF. The CDR3 DNA is TGTGCCAGCAGCTTTGGGGATTACTACGAGCAGTACTTC.

The rearrangement links TRBV5-4 to TRBJ2-3; D unclear. This CDR3 region has 14 residues. The V and J ends lost 3 bases and 0 bases respectively, with 8 bases between them. Germline V lookup: CDR1 SGHNT, CDR2 YYREEE (reference sequence). CDR3 amino acids: CASSYITSTDTQYF. As DNA, the CDR3 is TGTGCCAGCAGCTACATTACTAGCACAGATACGCAGTATTTT. Filled out from reference TRBV5-4 and TRBJ2-3, the complete variable domain reads ETGVTQSPTHLIKTRGQQVTLRCSSQSGHNTVSWYQQALGQGPQFIFQYYREEENGRGNFPPRFSGLQFPNYSSELNVNALELDDSALYLCASSYITSTDTQYFGPGTRLTVL.

V and J are TRBV5-1 and TRBJ2-3; 15 nucleotides agree with TRBD2. The germline V gene encodes CDR1 SGHRS and CDR2 YFSETQ. The trim removed 0 bases at V and 6 bases at J, leaving 11 bases unmatched. The CDR3 has 19 residues. Written as DNA, the CDR3 is TGCGCCAGCAGCTTGGACCCAGGACTAGCGGGAGGGCTTGCGGATACGCAGTATTTT. This codes for CASSLDPGLAGGLADTQYF.

The CDR3 DNA sequence: TGTGCCAGCAGCTTAGGCGCTAGCGGGGAGACCCAGTACTTC. This encodes CASSLGASGETQYF. This chain joins TRBV7-2 and TRBJ2-5; 8 bases fit TRBD2. The CDR3 totals 14 residues. V shed 1 base and J 5 bases; nucleotides not matched to a gene: 3. Germline-derived CDR1 and CDR2 are SGHTA and FQGNSA.

The rearrangement uses TRBV12-3 or TRBV12-4 and TRBJ2-1; no clear D gene. This CDR3 region has 12 residues. Trimming removed 1 base at V and 5 bases at J, with 3 bases between. In DNA, the CDR3 is TGTGCCAGCAGTTTAGGAGACAATGAGCAGTTCTTC. Translation: CASSLGDNEQFF.